This entry is about one T cell receptor (beta chain). The target antigen is unknown. The entry originates in a study of naive and memory T cell subsets. Study outcomes and limitations: Possibly reflecting memory cells re-expressing CD45RA, a few larger clonotypes occurred in naive repertoires, especially CD8.

From the second PCR step, alpha and beta chains were amplified apart. The beta constant-region primer was an equimolar mix of two oligonucleotides covering TRBC1 and TRBC2. Ligated cDNA was amplified by four rounds of PCR with nested alpha and beta constant-region primers and SP2. An oligonucleotide with the SP2 primer and a 12-nucleotide UMI was ligated to the cDNA 3' end. TCRdb re-analysed the UMI-ligation and nested PCR reads in MiXCR, keeping a single row per CDR3 protein. The sample lists approximately 140,000 distinct CDR3 sequences; approximately 22% were seen once. This CDR3 region has 17 residues. J gave up 1 base and V 0 bases, and 6 bases lay outside the gene matches. Germline loops: CDR1 SGHRS, CDR2 YFSETQ.

The chain joins TRBV5-1 to TRBJ2-1; TRBD2 matches 8 bases. The clonotype originates from a human donor in good health. Material for sequencing was naive CD4+ T cells from blood. In nucleotides, the CDR3 is TGCGCCAGCAGCTTGGGACTTCGGGGGGGGTCCTACAATGAGCAGTTCTTC. This codes for CASSLGLRGGSYNEQFF.